Included here is one TCR beta chain sequence, with context. Its specific antigen is unknown. Nothing much larger sits one base from this clone, and base qualities are not available. Patients with a history of autoimmune disease or receiving systemic immunosuppression were excluded from the trial. Peripheral blood for TCR sequencing was collected from all dose cohorts at baseline, on cycle 4 day 1, and on cycle 7 day 1. The samples were drawn from a first-in-human, open-label, multicenter phase I dose-escalation trial of ivuxolimab. Adults with locally advanced or metastatic melanoma, renal cell, hepatocellular, or head and neck squamous cell carcinoma were enrolled in the trial. Before TCR sequencing, CD4+ T cells and CD8+ T cells from peripheral blood were sorted into separate populations. V is shortened by 6 bases, J by 5 bases, and the region joining them spans 6 bases. The CDR3 measures 11 amino acids from cysteine to phenylalanine. The entry retains the CDR3 DNA only, 33 bases that are in frame from base 1. CDR1 MDHEN and CDR2 SYDVKM are derived from the germline V gene.

Genomic DNA was isolated from the sorted cells so that the TCRbeta CDR3 region could be sequenced. TCRbeta CDR3 regions were sequenced using the immunoSEQ Assay. In TCRdb, the immuneACCESS table is reduced to in-frame sequences with V and J assigned. These tables do not hold every clone; where another copy was compared, an unresolved V gene accounts for under half, and the others remain unexplained. Here the sample has 55,000 to 85,000 clones; roughly 89% occur a single time. More than 2.5% of the sample comes from the top ten. The entry originates in a study of OX40 agonist ivuxolimab in advanced cancers. About the investigation overall: Ivuxolimab, which targeted the costimulatory receptor OX40 (CD134), was an agonistic, fully human IgG2 monoclonal antibody. Intravenous ivuxolimab was administered to patients every 2 weeks at six dose levels: 0.01, 0.1, 0.3, 1.5, 3 and 10 mg/kg. Among the approximately 54 dose-escalation patients, around 20 had hepatocellular carcinoma, around 15 melanoma, 9 renal cell carcinoma and 9 head and neck cancer. In the dose-escalation cohort, approximately 82% of patients were male, and the mean age was approximately 64 years, with a range of 23 to 79. Patients were allowed to have had prior anti-PD-1, anti-PD-L1 or anti-CTLA-4 therapy, and approximately 39% of the dose-escalation patients had been treated with checkpoint inhibitors. Three dose-escalation patients achieved partial responses, one with hepatocellular carcinoma and two with cutaneous melanoma. The purpose of peripheral TCRbeta sequencing was to test whether ivuxolimab changed TCR sequence diversity and led to clonal T-cell expansion. The monotherapy dose-escalation portion (N ≈ 55 patients) of the phase I ivuxolimab trial is reported in the paper. The investigation overall reported the following: Clonal expansion of both CD4+ and CD8+ blood T cells was observed from baseline to week 6 at doses 0.1 to 3.0 mg/kg. In the 0.1-3.0 mg/kg groups, partial responders were among the patients with the lowest normalized peripheral clonal expansion, particularly in CD8+ T cells. Low levels of normalized T-cell clonal expansion were also seen in some patients who did not respond. On average, CD8+ T cells showed more expanded clones than CD4+ T cells after ivuxolimab. Which antigens the clonally expanded peripheral T cells were specific for was not determined.

The specimen comprised CD4+ or CD8+ T cells sorted from blood, sampled in a trial of the OX40 agonist ivuxolimab. The clonotype comes from an adult with an advanced solid tumor such as melanoma, head and neck, liver or kidney cancer. In this chain, TRBV28 is recombined with TRBJ2-3, with no D gene named confidently. The CDR3: CASSRLDTQYF. Read as DNA, the sequence is TGTGCCAGCAGCCGCCTAGATACGCAGTATTTT.